The 22 T cell receptor beta chains listed next were all sequenced from one sample in a study of Ad26.COV2.S vaccination and SARS-CoV-2 variants. Treatment reported: roughly 20 received Ad26.COV2.S at low or high dose, single or two shots; a few received placebo; per-sample allocation not given. Sample collection was performed on day 63 after the first vaccine or placebo injection. Repertoires were generated with immunoSEQ multiplex PCR, while TCRdb's copy carries only in-frame clones and drops some. The sample shows more than 300,000 clones, approximately 86% of them seen only once. The specimen was peripheral blood, collected in a trial of Ad26.COV2.S vaccine versus placebo. The receptor source for this set is a person between 18 and 65 years old who received the Ad26.COV2.S COVID-19 vaccine or a placebo.

V is TRBV5-4 and J is TRBJ1-1; D gene unclear. Germline CDR1 reads SGHNT; CDR2 reads YYREEE (reference sequence). The CDR3 is made up of 15 amino acids. Trimming took off 4 bases at V and 3 bases at J, with 16 bases between the two ends. For the CDR3, the DNA is TGTGCCAGCAGCACACTCTCCGCGGCCGACACTGAAGCTTTCTTT. This codes for CASSTLSAADTEAFF.

This chain connects TRBV7-9 to TRBJ2-3; the D gene is possibly TRBD1 (5 bases). The germline gives CDR1 SEHNR, CDR2 FQNEAQ (reference sequence). The CDR3 contains 15 residues. Trimming shortened V by 4 bases and J by 1 base, and 12 bases separated the two germline ends. CDR3 protein: CASSSKLQGTDTQYF. The CDR3 DNA follows: TGTGCCAGCAGCTCAAAGCTACAGGGCACAGATACGCAGTATTTT.

J is TRBJ2-3 and V is TRBV11-2; D is uncertain. The CDR3 covers 15 residues. In germline, CDR1 is SGHAT, CDR2 FQNNGV. Trimming removed 0 bases from V and 0 bases from J, with 7 bases in between. The CDR3 loop reads CASSLDRRSTDTQYF. DNA for the CDR3: TGTGCCAGCAGCTTAGACAGAAGAAGCACAGATACGCAGTATTTT.

The rearrangement uses TRBV7-2 and TRBJ1-3; TRBD1 might be the D (5 bases). The V gene's germline CDR1 is SGHTA and CDR2 FQGNSA. There are 16 residues in the CDR3. V lost 4 bases and J 2 bases, leaving 15 bases between the germline ends. Here the CDR3 DNA reads TGTGCCAGCAGCTCGTCCCGGGCAGGGACTGGAAACACCATATATTTT. This gives the protein CASSSSRAGTGNTIYF. Supplemented by reference TRBV7-2 and TRBJ1-3, the full variable domain reads GAGVSQSPSNKVTEKGKDVELRCDPISGHTALYWYRQSLGQGLEFLIYFQGNSAPDKSGLPSDRFSAERTGGSVSTLTIQRTQQEDSAVYLCASSSSRAGTGNTIYFGEGSWLTVV.

This clone has just a few counts. The chain links TRBV5-1 to TRBJ2-2, with D possibly being TRBD2 (7 bases). This CDR3 comprises 15 residues. CDR1 is SGHRS, CDR2 YFSETQ, per germline. V was clipped by 2 bases and J by 7 bases, with 15 bases between them. The CDR3 loop is CASSFGGGEDGELFF. Written as DNA, the CDR3 is TGCGCCAGCAGCTTTGGCGGGGGCGAGGACGGGGAGCTGTTTTTT.

This rearrangement joins TRBV11-2 to TRBJ2-5; TRBD2 matches at 11 bases. Germline assignment: CDR1 SGHAT and CDR2 FQNNGV. The length of the CDR3 is 16 residues. V lost 5 bases and J lost 4; bases outside the gene matches: 9. The CDR3 is CASSVGTSGGAETQYF. The DNA for the CDR3 is TGTGCCAGCAGCGTCGGGACTAGCGGAGGGGCAGAGACCCAGTACTTC.

The CDR3 nucleotides are TGTGCCAGCAGGCCTCCGGACAGGGTCACTGAAGCTTTCTTT. Amino acids: CASRPPDRVTEAFF. The chain carries TRBV6-1 and TRBJ1-1, with 8 bases lining up with TRBD1. This CDR3 comprises 14 residues. CDR1 and CDR2 (germline): MNHNS, SASEGT. Unmatched junction bases numbered 7, after V lost 6 bases and J lost 4 bases.

V and J are TRBV19 and TRBJ1-1; maybe TRBD1 (5 bases). CDR3 length equals 13 residues. V lost 7 bases to trimming and J lost 0 bases, with 9 bases between them. Germline V gives CDR1 LNHDA, CDR2 SQIVND (reference sequence). In DNA, the CDR3 is TGTGCCAGTACCTTGGACATGAACACTGAAGCTTTCTTT. Protein product: CASTLDMNTEAFF.

V is TRBV5-6 and J is TRBJ2-7, with D perhaps matching TRBD2 (5 bases). There are 16 residues in the CDR3. Trimming stripped 2 bases from V and 3 bases from J, with 18 bases between. In germline, CDR1 is SGHDT, CDR2 YYEEEE. The CDR3 DNA sequence: TGTGCCAGCAGCTTAGGACTCCCGCTGCAGAGCTACGAGCAGTACTTC. Amino acid sequence: CASSLGLPLQSYEQYF.

DNA for the CDR3: TGTGCCAGCAGATCAGTTAACTATGGCTACACCTTC. Translating it yields CASRSVNYGYTF. The chain is built from TRBV6-5 and TRBJ1-2; D is undetermined. Deletions cut 6 bases from V and 1 base from J, with 6 bases between. The germline V gene has CDR1 MNHEY and CDR2 SVGAGI. CDR3 size: 12 residues.

This chain joins TRBV20-1 and TRBJ1-2; possible D gene TRBD1, 5 bases. Germline V gives CDR1 DFQATT, CDR2 SNEGSKA (reference sequence). The V and J ends lost 5 bases and 8 bases respectively, with 12 bases between them. The CDR3 runs to 11 residues. This CDR3 is CSAWGTGGYTF. The CDR3 nucleotides read TGCAGTGCTTGGGGCACCGGGGGCTACACCTTC.

J is TRBJ1-1 and V is TRBV14; a possible D gene is TRBD1 (6 bases). The CDR3 runs to 16 residues. V lost 5 bases and J lost 7, with 23 bases in between. Germline CDR1 and CDR2: SGHDN and FVKESK. CDR3 sequence (DNA): TGTGCCAGCAGCGAAAAAAGGGGGAAGAACTACGGTGAAGCTTTCTTT. Translation: CASSEKRGKNYGEAFF. Complete variable domain (other parts from reference TRBV14 and TRBJ1-1): EAGVTQFPSHSVIEKGQTVTLRCDPISGHDNLYWYRRVMGKEIKFLLHFVKESKQDESGMPNNRFLAERTGGTYSTLKVQPAELEDSGVYFCASSEKRGKNYGEAFFGQGTRLTVV.

CDR3 loop: CASSSLLAGGQETQYF. For the CDR3, the DNA is TGTGCCAGCAGCTCTCTACTAGCGGGGGGTCAAGAGACCCAGTACTTC. The rearrangement uses TRBV7-8 and TRBJ2-5; 12 nucleotides agree with TRBD2. After removal of 4 bases from V and 2 bases from J, the junction contained 5 bases not matched to a gene. The CDR3 loop spans 16 amino acids. Germline-derived CDR1 and CDR2 are SGHVS and FQNEAQ.

This clone was counted a few times. The V call is TRBV5-8, the J call TRBJ2-7, with a weak D call TRBD2 (6 bases). The CDR3 extends over 13 amino acids. Per the germline V gene, CDR1 is SGHTS and CDR2 is YDEGEE. Trimming took off 2 bases at V and 3 bases at J, with 9 bases between the two ends. The CDR3 reads CASSFRESYEQYF. The CDR3 nucleotides read TGTGCCAGCAGCTTCCGGGAGAGCTACGAGCAGTACTTC.

The chain is built from TRBV7-8 and TRBJ1-6; 7 nucleotides align to TRBD1. The CDR3 extends over 16 amino acids. Germline V gene data show CDR1 as SGHVS and CDR2 as FQNEAQ. The trim removed 5 bases at V and 5 bases at J, leaving 9 bases unmatched. The CDR3 sequence is CASSIQGGLDNSPLHF. The CDR3 DNA reads as TGTGCCAGCAGCATCCAGGGGGGGCTGGATAATTCACCCCTCCACTTT.

The CDR3 sequence is CASSQQRGVYEQYF. The CDR3 nucleotides read TGCGCCAGCAGCCAACAACGGGGGGTTTACGAGCAGTACTTC. V usage is TRBV4-1 and J usage is TRBJ2-7, with 7 bases fitting TRBD2. The trim removed 2 bases at V and 4 bases at J, leaving 5 bases unmatched. The CDR3 is 14 residues long. Germline assignment: CDR1 MGHRA and CDR2 YSYEKL.

The table lists this clone with a few counts. The chain joins TRBV5-1 to TRBJ2-7; TRBD1 matches at 9 bases. The CDR3 runs to 15 residues. V gave up 0 bases and J gave up 7 bases; unmatched junction bases: 8. Germline lookup yields CDR1 SGHRS and CDR2 YFSETQ. The CDR3: CASSLAGQGLREQYF. In nucleotides, the CDR3 is TGCGCCAGCAGCTTGGCCGGACAGGGGCTGAGGGAGCAGTACTTC.

The chain joins TRBV27 to TRBJ1-2; TRBD1 might be the D (5 bases). Germline V gives CDR1 MNHEY, CDR2 SMNVEV (reference sequence). V lost 7 bases and J 2 bases, leaving 14 bases between the germline ends. CDR3 length: 14 amino acids. Here the CDR3 reads CASTTYGTNYGYTF. The CDR3 DNA reads as TGTGCCAGCACTACCTATGGGACGAACTATGGCTACACCTTC.

In its sample, this clone was seen once. This chain connects TRBV13 to TRBJ1-3; D is unclear. The CDR3 totals 13 residues. Germline V gives CDR1 PRHDT, CDR2 FYEKMQ (reference sequence). The V and J ends lost 2 bases and 2 bases respectively, with 4 bases between them. CDR3 DNA sequence: TGTGCCAGCAGCTTACGTGCTGGAAACACCATATATTTT. Protein: CASSLRAGNTIYF. Using reference TRBV13 and TRBJ1-3 for the parts outside the CDR3, the full variable domain is AAGVIQSPRHLIKEKRETATLKCYPIPRHDTVYWYQQGPGQDPQFLISFYEKMQSDKGSIPDRFSAQQFSDYHSELNMSSLELGDSALYFCASSLRAGNTIYFGEGSWLTVV.

This clone was detected only once. This chain connects TRBV11-2 to TRBJ2-7; tentative D call: TRBD1 (6 bases). Trimming cost V 3 bases and J 1 base, with 25 bases left between them. CDR3 length equals 19 residues. Germline V gene sequence: CDR1 SGHAT, CDR2 FQNNGV. DNA of the CDR3: TGTGCCAGCAGCTTCATTCGCGCTCCTGGGGGCATAAAGTCCTACGAGCAGTACTTC. Its translation: CASSFIRAPGGIKSYEQYF.

The chain employs TRBV2 and TRBJ1-4, with TRBD1 identical over 9 bases. This CDR3 comprises 15 residues. Trimming took 8 bases from V and 4 from J; bases not matched to a gene: 8. Germline V gene data show CDR1 as SNHLY and CDR2 as FYNNEI. This chain's CDR3 is CASGLQGANNEKLFF. CDR3 coding DNA: TGTGCCAGCGGCCTACAGGGGGCGAATAATGAAAAACTGTTTTTT.

The CDR3 DNA reads TGTGCCAGCAGCAAAGCCCAGACAAGCAATCAGCCCCAGCATTTT. Protein sequence: CASSKAQTSNQPQHF. The genes are TRBV21-1 and TRBJ1-5; the table's D call, TRBD1, has no DNA check behind it. TRBV21-1 is tagged as a pseudogene. The CDR3 totals 15 residues.